These 5 T cell receptor beta chains share one sample of origin, sequenced in a study of chemoradiotherapy in HPV16-positive cancers. Profiled with immunoSEQ multiplex PCR; TCRdb holds only in-frame clones, not every one. The sample has some 4,900 clones; roughly 95% are singletons. The specimen was tumor tissue, collected from a patient who underwent chemoradiotherapy. All receptors come from a human donor with HPV-associated anogenital cancer.

This clone was detected only a few times. The V gene is TRBV29-1, the J gene TRBJ2-7; maybe TRBD2 (7 bases). Germline lookup yields CDR1 SQVTM and CDR2 ANQGSEA. CDR3 length: 12 residues. Trimming pared 5 bases from V and 4 bases from J, leaving 12 bases between. CDR3 nucleotides: TGCAGCGTTCGGGGGGCCGTATACGAGCAGTACTTC. It is translated as CSVRGAVYEQYF.

The rearrangement joins TRBV2 to TRBJ2-7; TRBD1 matches at 8 bases. The CDR3 length is 14 residues. Germline trimming cut 5 bases from V and 4 bases from J; bases unmatched to any gene: 7. The germline V gene encodes CDR1 SNHLY and CDR2 FYNNEI. CDR3 amino acids: CASSLYRGEYEQYF. The DNA of the CDR3 is TGTGCCAGCAGTCTATACAGGGGGGAGTACGAGCAGTACTTC.

The chain is built from TRBV11-2 and TRBJ2-7, with D possibly being TRBD1 (6 bases). Germline CDR1 and CDR2: SGHAT and FQNNGV. V lost 5 bases, J lost 2 bases, and 19 bases lay in between. The CDR3 consists of 16 residues. The CDR3, as DNA: TGTGCCAGCAGCCGTTATTTTAATCAGGGGACCTACGAGCAGTACTTC. Translating gives CASSRYFNQGTYEQYF.

The chain links TRBV30 to TRBJ1-1; tentatively, D is TRBD1 (6 bases). The germline V gene encodes CDR1 GTSNPN and CDR2 SVGIG (reference sequence). The CDR3 runs 13 residues. V shed 0 bases and J shed 12 bases, with 17 bases lying between them. CDR3: CAWSVRLRDNSFF. The DNA of the CDR3 is TGTGCCTGGAGTGTACGACTTCGGGACAACTCTTTCTTT.

The chain joins TRBV19 to TRBJ1-2, with 8 bases aligning to TRBD1. V trimming: 2 bases; J trimming: 8 bases; junction bases outside the gene matches: 7. There are 14 residues in the CDR3. CDR1 LNHDA and CDR2 SQIVND come from the germline V gene (reference sequence). The CDR3, as DNA: TGTGCCAGTAGTATACGGACAGGGCGAAAAGGCTACACCTTC. As protein: CASSIRTGRKGYTF.